Detailed here is one T cell receptor (beta chain). Authors' analysis steps: Clinicopathological groups of papillary thyroid cancer showed CDR3 differences that were used to build a distant-metastasis classifier. MiXCR was used by TCRdb to re-call the PCR reads. What appears here as the V and J calls and clone size reflects TCRdb's work, not the paper's. The sample includes roughly 34,000 clones, 35% seen only once; the top ten take roughly 22%. This sample is part of a study of metastatic and nonmetastatic thyroid tumors. V lost 8 bases to trimming and J lost 8 bases; unmatched junction nucleotides: 6. Per the germline V gene, CDR1 is SNHLY and CDR2 is FYNNEI. The CDR3 runs to 13 residues. Before thyroid surgery, none of the patients had received any treatment.

Sequenced sample: tumor tissue. This chain joins TRBV2 and TRBJ2-1, with 10 bases fitting TRBD2. The TCR originated in a female donor with papillary thyroid cancer or a benign thyroid nodule (not recorded which). Some clones in this sample may be carry-over from other donors' samples. CDR3 sequence (DNA): TGTGCCAGCTCCAGCGGGGGGGCGGATGAGCAGTTCTTC. Translating it yields CASSSGGADEQFF.